This entry concerns a single TCR beta chain. The antigen is undetermined. Germline trimming cut 2 bases from V and 7 bases from J; bases unmatched to any gene: 7. The CDR3 totals 15 residues. The record originates from a study of T-cell reconstitution after alpha-beta-depleted transplantation in children. Regarding the study as a whole: Several patients had high TCRbeta diversity at day 60; it came from surviving recipient T cells and thymic progenitors. Alpha-beta T cells present about two months after transplant were reported to originate from several hundred expanded graft clones. At the one-year point after transplant, T-cell counts and TCRbeta diversity were found to come mostly from T cells that had been newly produced.

Unique molecular identifiers were incorporated during preparation of the TCRbeta library. TCRdb re-called the PCR reads with MiXCR, one entry per CDR3 protein. This sample has around 580,000 distinct CDR3 sequences; 25% to 30% occur once, and the top ten carry 36%. The TCR sequence derives from a boy under two years old with Wiskott-Aldrich syndrome, due to receive a stem cell transplant. Sequencing was performed on PBMCs, taken before TCRalphabeta/CD19-depleted stem cell transplant. The chain joins TRBV12-3 or TRBV12-4 to TRBJ2-1; 8 bases align to TRBD2. The CDR3 reads CASSLSGRSGNEQFF. The CDR3 DNA reads TGTGCCAGCAGTTTAAGCGGGAGATCGGGGAATGAGCAGTTCTTC.